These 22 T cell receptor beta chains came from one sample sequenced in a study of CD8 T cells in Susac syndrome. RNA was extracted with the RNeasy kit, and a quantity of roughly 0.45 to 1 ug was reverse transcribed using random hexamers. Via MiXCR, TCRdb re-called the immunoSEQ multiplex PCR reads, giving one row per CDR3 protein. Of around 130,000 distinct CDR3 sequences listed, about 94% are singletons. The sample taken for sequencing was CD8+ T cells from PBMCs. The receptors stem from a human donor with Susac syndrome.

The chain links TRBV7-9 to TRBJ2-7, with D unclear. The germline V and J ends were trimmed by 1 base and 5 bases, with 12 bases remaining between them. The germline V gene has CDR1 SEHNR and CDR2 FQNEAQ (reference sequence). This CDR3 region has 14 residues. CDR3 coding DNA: TGTGCCAGCAGCTTAGTGGTGGGTGCGAACGAGCAGTACTTC. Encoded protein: CASSLVVGANEQYF.

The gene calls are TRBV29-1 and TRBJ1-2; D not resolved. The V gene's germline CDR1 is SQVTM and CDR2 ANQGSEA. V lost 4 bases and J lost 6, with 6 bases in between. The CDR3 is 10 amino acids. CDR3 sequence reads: CSVAGNGYTF. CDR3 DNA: TGCAGCGTTGCTGGGAATGGCTACACCTTC.

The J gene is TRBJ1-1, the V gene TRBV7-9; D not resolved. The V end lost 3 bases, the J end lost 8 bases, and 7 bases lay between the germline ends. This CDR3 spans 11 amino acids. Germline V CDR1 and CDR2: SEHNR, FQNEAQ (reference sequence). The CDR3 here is CASSLIPEAFF. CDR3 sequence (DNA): TGTGCCAGCAGCTTGATACCCGAAGCTTTCTTT.

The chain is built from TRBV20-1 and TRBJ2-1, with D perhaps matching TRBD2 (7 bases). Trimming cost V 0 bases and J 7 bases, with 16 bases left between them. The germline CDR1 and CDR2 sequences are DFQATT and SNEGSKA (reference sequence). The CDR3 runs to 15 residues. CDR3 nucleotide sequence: TGCAGTGCTAGAGATGTTGGCGGGGGCTGGAATGAGCAGTTCTTC. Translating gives CSARDVGGGWNEQFF.

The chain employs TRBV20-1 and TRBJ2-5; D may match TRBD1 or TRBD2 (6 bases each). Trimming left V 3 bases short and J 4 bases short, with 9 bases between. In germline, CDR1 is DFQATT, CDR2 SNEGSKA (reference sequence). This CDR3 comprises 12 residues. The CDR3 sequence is CSARGGRETQYF. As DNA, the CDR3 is TGCAGTGCTAGGGGGGGCAGAGAGACCCAGTACTTC.

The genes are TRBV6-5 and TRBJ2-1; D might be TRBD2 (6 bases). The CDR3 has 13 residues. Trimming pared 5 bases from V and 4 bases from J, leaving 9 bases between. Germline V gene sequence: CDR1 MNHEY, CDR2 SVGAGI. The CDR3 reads CASSQLAYNEQFF. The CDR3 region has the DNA TGTGCCAGCAGTCAACTAGCTTACAATGAGCAGTTCTTC.

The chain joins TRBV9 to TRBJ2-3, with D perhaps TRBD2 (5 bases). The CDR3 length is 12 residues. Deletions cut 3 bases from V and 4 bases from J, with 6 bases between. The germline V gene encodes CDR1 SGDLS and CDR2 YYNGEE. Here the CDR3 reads CASSEEADTQYF. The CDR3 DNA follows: TGTGCCAGCAGCGAGGAGGCAGATACGCAGTATTTT.

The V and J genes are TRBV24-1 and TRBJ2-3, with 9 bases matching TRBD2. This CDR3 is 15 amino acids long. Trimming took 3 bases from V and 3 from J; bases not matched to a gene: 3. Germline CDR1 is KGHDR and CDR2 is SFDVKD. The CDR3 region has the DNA TGTGCCACCAGTGATGCCCTAGCGGGGACAGATACGCAGTATTTT. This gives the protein CATSDALAGTDTQYF.

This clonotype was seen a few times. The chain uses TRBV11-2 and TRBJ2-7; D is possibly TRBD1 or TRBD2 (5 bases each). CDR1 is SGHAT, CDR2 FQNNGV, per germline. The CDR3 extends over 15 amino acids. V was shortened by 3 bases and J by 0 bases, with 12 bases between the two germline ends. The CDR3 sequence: CASSLISGSSYEQYF. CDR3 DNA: TGTGCCAGCAGCTTGATCTCAGGGAGCTCCTACGAGCAGTACTTC.

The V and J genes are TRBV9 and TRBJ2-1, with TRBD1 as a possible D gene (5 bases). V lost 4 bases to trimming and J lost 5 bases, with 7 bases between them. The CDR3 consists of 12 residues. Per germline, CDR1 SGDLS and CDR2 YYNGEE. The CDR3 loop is CASSIQDNEQFF. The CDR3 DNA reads TGTGCCAGCAGCATACAGGACAATGAGCAGTTCTTC.

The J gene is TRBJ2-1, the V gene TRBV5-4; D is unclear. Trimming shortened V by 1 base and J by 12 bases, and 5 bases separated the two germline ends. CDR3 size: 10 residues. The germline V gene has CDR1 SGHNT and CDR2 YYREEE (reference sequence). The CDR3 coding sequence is TGTGCCAGCAGCTTGTACAGGCAGTTCTTC. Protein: CASSLYRQFF.

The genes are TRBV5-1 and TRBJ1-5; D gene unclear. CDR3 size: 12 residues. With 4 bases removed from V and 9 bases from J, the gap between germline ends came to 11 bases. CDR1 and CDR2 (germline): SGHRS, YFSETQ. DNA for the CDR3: TGCGCCAGCAGCGGGTTTAAAGGGCCCCAGCATTTT. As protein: CASSGFKGPQHF.

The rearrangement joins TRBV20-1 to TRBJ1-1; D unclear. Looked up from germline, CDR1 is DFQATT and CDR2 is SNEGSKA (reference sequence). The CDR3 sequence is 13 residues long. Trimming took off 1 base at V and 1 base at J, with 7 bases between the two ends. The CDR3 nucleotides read TGCAGTGCTAGAGTTTTGGGGAACACTGAAGCTTTCTTT. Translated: CSARVLGNTEAFF.

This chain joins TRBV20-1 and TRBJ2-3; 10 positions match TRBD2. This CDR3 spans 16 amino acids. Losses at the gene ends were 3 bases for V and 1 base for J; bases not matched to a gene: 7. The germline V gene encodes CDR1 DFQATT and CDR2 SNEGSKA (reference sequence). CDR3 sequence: CSARGSTSGGTDTQYF. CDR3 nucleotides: TGCAGTGCTAGGGGGAGCACTAGCGGGGGCACAGATACGCAGTATTTT.

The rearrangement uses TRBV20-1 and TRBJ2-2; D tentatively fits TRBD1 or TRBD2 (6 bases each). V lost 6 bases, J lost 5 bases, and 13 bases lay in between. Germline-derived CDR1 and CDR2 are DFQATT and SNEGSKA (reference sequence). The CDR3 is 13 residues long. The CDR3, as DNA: TGCAGTGCCCAGGGGACTGGGACCGGGGAGCTGTTTTTT. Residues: CSAQGTGTGELFF.

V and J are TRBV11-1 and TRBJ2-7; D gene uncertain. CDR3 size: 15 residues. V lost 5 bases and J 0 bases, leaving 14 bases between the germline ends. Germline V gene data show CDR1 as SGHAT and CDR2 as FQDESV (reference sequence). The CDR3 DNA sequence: TGTGCCAGCAGCGAGCTCGAGTTAAGCTCCTACGAGCAGTACTTC. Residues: CASSELELSSYEQYF.

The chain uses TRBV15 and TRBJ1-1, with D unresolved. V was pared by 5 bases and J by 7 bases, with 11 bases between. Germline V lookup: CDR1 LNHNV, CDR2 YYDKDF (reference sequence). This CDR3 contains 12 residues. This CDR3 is CATSDLPNEAFF. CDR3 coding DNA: TGTGCCACCAGCGATCTACCTAATGAAGCTTTCTTT.

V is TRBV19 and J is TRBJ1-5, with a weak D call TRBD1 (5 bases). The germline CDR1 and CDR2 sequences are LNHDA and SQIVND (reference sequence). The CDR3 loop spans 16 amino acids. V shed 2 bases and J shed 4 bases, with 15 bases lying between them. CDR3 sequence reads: CASSIMTASLNQPQHF. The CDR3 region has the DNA TGTGCCAGTAGTATAATGACAGCAAGCCTTAATCAGCCCCAGCATTTT.

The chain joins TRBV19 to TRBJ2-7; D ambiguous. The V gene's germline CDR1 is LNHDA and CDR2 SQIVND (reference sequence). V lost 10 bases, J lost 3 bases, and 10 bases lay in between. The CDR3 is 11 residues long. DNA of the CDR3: TGTGCCACCTGGACGGGCTACGAGCAGTACTTC. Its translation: CATWTGYEQYF.

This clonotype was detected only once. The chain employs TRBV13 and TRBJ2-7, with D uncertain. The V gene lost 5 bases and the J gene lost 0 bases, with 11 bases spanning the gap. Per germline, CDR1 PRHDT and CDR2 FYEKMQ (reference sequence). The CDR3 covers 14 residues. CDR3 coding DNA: TGTGCCAGCAGCACAAGATCAGACTCCTACGAGCAGTACTTC. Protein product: CASSTRSDSYEQYF.

The CDR3 DNA follows: TGTGCCAGCAGCGAACAGGGTAGCACAGATACGCAGTATTTT. This encodes CASSEQGSTDTQYF. The chain has TRBV9 and TRBJ2-3; tentative D call: TRBD1 (6 bases). Germline CDR1 is SGDLS and CDR2 is YYNGEE. V was trimmed by 3 bases and J by 0 bases, leaving 8 bases between them. This CDR3 contains 14 residues.

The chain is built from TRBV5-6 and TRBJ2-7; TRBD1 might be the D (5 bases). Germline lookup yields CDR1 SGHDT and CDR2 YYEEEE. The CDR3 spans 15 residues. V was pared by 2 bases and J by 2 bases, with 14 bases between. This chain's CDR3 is CASSLGASTPYEQYF. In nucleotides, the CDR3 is TGTGCCAGCAGCTTAGGGGCCTCTACCCCCTACGAGCAGTACTTC.